Sequencing of this TCR beta chain was carried out in a study of blood T cells in healthy people across ages. This CDR3 region has 17 residues. V was clipped by 5 bases and J by 11 bases; unmatched bases: 20. In germline, CDR1 is SEHNR, CDR2 FQNEAQ (reference sequence). A J-beta primer mix and a sample-barcoded 5' primer were used in a second PCR of roughly 6 to 12 cycles. Using its own MiXCR run on the 5' RACE reads, TCRdb lists one record per CDR3 protein. The top ten clones hold 8.7% of a sample with 450,000 to 650,000 distinct CDR3 sequences, approximately 25% of them seen once. This sample also appeared in a second study, on T cells of mothers and their children.

The receptor was isolated from a boy between 10 and 17 years old in good health. What was sequenced was blood. The chain links TRBV7-9 to TRBJ2-5; 10 nucleotides align to TRBD2. Here the CDR3 reads CASSLIVVLAGETEQYF. The CDR3 nucleotides are TGTGCCAGCAGCCTGATCGTCGTGCTAGCGGGAGAAACAGAGCAGTACTTC.